This T cell receptor beta chain emerged from a study of blood T cell repertoires in COVID-19. Study details: Collection of acute and convalescent COVID-19 samples took place in the United States, Italy and Spain. PBMCs, B-cell-depleted T cells, or T cells were the source of the cDNA or gDNA that made up the material.

The authors' processing: Estimates of nucleated cell counts were drawn from the amplification of reference gene primers. Assay: immunoSEQ multiplex PCR; the TCRdb copy retains only in-frame clones and omits some. D and trimming were read from the DNA, whereas the V and J calls and clone size are those reported in that table. The sample has approximately 150,000 clones, approximately 85% seen once. CDR1 is LNHDA, CDR2 SQIVND, per germline (reference sequence). V was trimmed by 1 base and J by 7 bases, leaving 17 bases between them. This CDR3 is built from 16 residues. The clonotype comes from a man in his 60s with active or convalescent COVID-19. V gene TRBV19 combines with J gene TRBJ2-1; D might be TRBD1 (6 bases). Sample: peripheral blood. The CDR3 DNA reads as TGTGCCAGTAGTATAGGGGGCCTAACCCAGGGGAATGAGCAGTTCTTC. Translating it yields CASSIGGLTQGNEQFF.